What follows are 28 T cell receptor beta chains derived from one specimen sequenced in a study of blood T cell repertoires in COVID-19. Assay used: immunoSEQ multiplex PCR; TCRdb lists only in-frame clones, some missing. The sample has 490,000 or so clones; 70% to 90% are singletons. The sequenced sample consisted of PBMCs or T cells enriched from blood (not recorded which). These receptors were obtained from a woman aged 55-69 years who had recovered from COVID-19.

The V gene is TRBV3-1 (or the pseudogene TRBV3-2), the J gene TRBJ2-3, with TRBD2 matching 8 bases. CDR1 and CDR2 from the germline V gene are LGHDT and YNNKEL (reference sequence). The CDR3 runs to 19 residues. With 1 base clipped from V and 5 bases from J, the junction kept 17 bases outside the gene matches. The CDR3 reads CASSQGLSKGGTRGDTQYF. The DNA for the CDR3 is TGTGCCAGCAGCCAAGGTTTATCGAAGGGAGGGACTAGGGGAGATACGCAGTATTTT.

The gene calls are TRBV7-2 and TRBJ2-3, with D perhaps matching TRBD1 (6 bases). In germline, CDR1 is SGHTA, CDR2 FQGNSA. Trimming pared 8 bases from V and 1 base from J, leaving 10 bases between. The CDR3 is 13 amino acids. The CDR3 sequence: CASARQGTDTQYF. DNA of the CDR3: TGTGCCAGCGCCAGACAGGGCACAGATACGCAGTATTTT.

The rearrangement uses TRBV5-6 and TRBJ1-4; D not certain. The CDR3 is 13 residues long. V was shortened by 3 bases and J by 8 bases, with 11 bases between the two germline ends. Germline lookup yields CDR1 SGHDT and CDR2 YYEEEE. For the CDR3, the DNA is TGTGCCAGCAGCTCCCTTGATAGAGAAAAACTGTTTTTT. It encodes CASSSLDREKLFF.

V and J are TRBV29-1 and TRBJ1-3; 7 bases are shared with TRBD1. V shed 3 bases and J 0 bases; nucleotides not matched to a gene: 5. The germline gives CDR1 SQVTM, CDR2 ANQGSEA. This CDR3 comprises 15 residues. The CDR3 reads CSVEDRTLSGNTIYF. The CDR3 DNA sequence: TGCAGCGTTGAGGACAGGACTCTCTCTGGAAACACCATATATTTT.

The rearrangement uses TRBV24-1 and TRBJ2-5; D not certain. Deletions cut 5 bases from V and 1 base from J, with 13 bases between. Germline values: CDR1 KGHDR, CDR2 SFDVKD. The CDR3 is made up of 15 amino acids. The CDR3 DNA reads TGTGCCACCAGTGGTTTAGTAGCCCTCCAAGAGACCCAGTACTTC. It codes for CATSGLVALQETQYF.

This clone was seen a few times. The V and J genes are TRBV30 and TRBJ1-3, with D possibly being TRBD1 (5 bases). The germline CDR1 and CDR2 sequences are GTSNPN and SVGIG (reference sequence). CDR3 size: 14 residues. Trimming stripped 2 bases from V and 1 base from J, with 9 bases between. Written as DNA, the CDR3 is TGTGCCTGGAGTTGGGGGGGATCTGGAAACACCATATATTTT. As protein: CAWSWGGSGNTIYF. Filled out from reference TRBV30 and TRBJ1-3, the complete variable domain reads SQTIHQWPATLVQPVGSPLSLECTVEGTSNPNLYWYRQAAGRGLQLLFYSVGIGQISSEVPQNLSASRPQDRQFILSSKKLLLSDSGFYLCAWSWGGSGNTIYFGEGSWLTVV.

This chain connects TRBV4-1 to TRBJ2-5, with TRBD1 matching over 8 bases. The germline gives CDR1 MGHRA, CDR2 YSYEKL. The CDR3 extends over 15 amino acids. J lost 1 base, V lost 1 base, and 2 bases had no gene match. CDR3 bases: TGCGCCAGCAGCCAAGGGACAGGGACCCAAGAGACCCAGTACTTC. Residues: CASSQGTGTQETQYF.

The chain uses TRBV11-3 and TRBJ1-2, with D perhaps TRBD1 (6 bases). The CDR3 sequence is 15 residues long. Germline assignment: CDR1 SGHNT and CDR2 YENEEA. The V gene lost 4 bases and the J gene lost 2 bases, with 14 bases spanning the gap. CDR3: CASSSFRTENYGYTF. The DNA of the CDR3 is TGTGCCAGCAGCTCATTCCGGACAGAAAACTATGGCTACACCTTC.

V gene TRBV14 combines with J gene TRBJ2-5; D gene ambiguous. The CDR3 spans 19 residues. Looked up from germline, CDR1 is SGHDN and CDR2 is FVKESK. V dropped 1 base and J dropped 5 bases, with 26 bases sitting between them. CDR3 nucleotides: TGTGCCAGCAGCCAAGGGGTCGAGATCCCTGGATTTCTCGGGGAGACCCAGTACTTC. Protein sequence: CASSQGVEIPGFLGETQYF.

This clone was seen just once. The chain has TRBV4-1 and TRBJ2-2; D unresolved. The V gene lost 0 bases and the J gene lost 3 bases, with 14 bases spanning the gap. CDR1 and CDR2 (germline): MGHRA, YSYEKL. The CDR3 sequence is 17 residues long. This CDR3 reads CASSQDRVGFYTGELFF. Here the CDR3 DNA reads TGCGCCAGCAGCCAAGATCGGGTGGGTTTCTACACCGGGGAGCTGTTTTTT.

This rearrangement joins TRBV9 to TRBJ1-6; D remains ambiguous. Trimming stripped 2 bases from V and 10 bases from J, with 10 bases between. Germline CDR1 SGDLS, CDR2 YYNGEE. The CDR3 is made up of 13 amino acids. The CDR3 nucleotides are TGTGCCAGCAGCGTCACATCGGGGTCACCCCTCCACTTT. Encoded protein: CASSVTSGSPLHF. The entire variable domain, with the rest obtained from reference TRBV9 and TRBJ1-6, is as follows: DSGVTQTPKHLITATGQRVTLRCSPRSGDLSVYWYQQSLDQGLQFLIQYYNGEERAKGNILERFSAQQFPDLHSELNLSSLELGDSALYFCASSVTSGSPLHFGNGTRLTVT.

The chain has TRBV7-8 and TRBJ1-4; D is possibly TRBD1 (6 bases). The germline gives CDR1 SGHVS, CDR2 FQNEAQ. V lost 1 base and J 8 bases, leaving 11 bases between the germline ends. The CDR3 has 14 residues. CDR3 sequence (DNA): TGTGCCAGCAGCTTAGAACAGGGTTTGGAAAAACTGTTTTTT. Translating gives CASSLEQGLEKLFF.

The rearrangement uses TRBV27 and TRBJ1-6, with D possibly matching TRBD1 (5 bases). Germline V CDR1 and CDR2: MNHEY, SMNVEV (reference sequence). The CDR3 loop spans 16 amino acids. V was cut by 2 bases and J by 7 bases, with 15 bases left in between. The CDR3 region is CASSLTPQGRNSPLHF. CDR3 bases: TGTGCCAGCAGTTTAACCCCTCAGGGAAGGAATTCACCCCTCCACTTT.

The CDR3 DNA follows: TGTGCCAGCAGTGAGACAGGGAACTCTGGAAACACCATATATTTT. This codes for CASSETGNSGNTIYF. This chain connects TRBV25-1 to TRBJ1-3, with TRBD1 matching over 7 bases. Germline V lookup: CDR1 MGHDK, CDR2 SYGVNS. After removal of 3 bases from V and 0 bases from J, the junction contained 2 bases not matched to a gene. The CDR3 covers 15 residues.

This sequence joins TRBV2 and TRBJ2-3; D possibly corresponds to TRBD2 (7 bases). The CDR3 length is 14 residues. Germline CDR1 is SNHLY and CDR2 is FYNNEI. Trimming pared 7 bases from V and 1 base from J, leaving 12 bases between. The CDR3 bases are TGTGCCAGCAACGGCGGGGGCCGCACAGATACGCAGTATTTT. As protein: CASNGGGRTDTQYF.

The V call is TRBV5-1, the J call TRBJ2-3, with TRBD1 matching over 7 bases. The CDR3 totals 15 residues. The germline CDR1 and CDR2 sequences are SGHRS and YFSETQ. The ends lost 3 bases at V and 0 bases at J; junction bases unmatched: 4. This CDR3 reads CASSSTGASTDTQYF. The CDR3 nucleotides are TGCGCCAGCAGCTCCACAGGGGCGAGCACAGATACGCAGTATTTT.

The chain employs TRBV5-1 and TRBJ2-5, with 7 positions matching TRBD2. The length of the CDR3 is 15 residues. CDR1 is SGHRS and CDR2 is YFSETQ in the germline V gene. Germline trimming cut 2 bases from V and 1 base from J; bases unmatched to any gene: 5. CDR3 in amino acids: CASSLALATQETQYF. As DNA, the CDR3 is TGCGCCAGCAGCTTAGCACTAGCGACCCAAGAGACCCAGTACTTC.

The J gene is TRBJ2-1, the V gene TRBV14; 11 bases fit TRBD1. Germline trimming cut 4 bases from V and 2 bases from J; bases unmatched to any gene: 4. The CDR3 sequence is 16 residues long. From germline, CDR1 is SGHDN and CDR2 FVKESK. This CDR3 is CASSPWTGGTYNEQFF. CDR3 nucleotides: TGTGCCAGCAGCCCCTGGACAGGGGGCACCTACAATGAGCAGTTCTTC.

This chain joins TRBV28 and TRBJ1-2; 9 bases match TRBD1. CDR1 MDHEN and CDR2 SYDVKM come from the germline V gene. J was trimmed by 6 bases and V by 3 bases; bases with no gene match: 8. This CDR3 is built from 15 residues. CDR3 amino acids: CASSFPPGQGNGYTF. For the CDR3, the DNA is TGTGCCAGCAGTTTCCCCCCGGGACAGGGAAATGGCTACACCTTC.

The chain uses TRBV5-1 and TRBJ2-3; D not resolved. V gave up 0 bases and J gave up 2 bases, with 10 bases separating them. The CDR3 is 15 residues long. Germline V gene sequence: CDR1 SGHRS, CDR2 YFSETQ. CDR3 sequence: CASSLADYITDTQYF. Here the CDR3 DNA reads TGCGCCAGCAGCTTGGCTGATTACATCACAGATACGCAGTATTTT.

The chain links TRBV29-1 to TRBJ2-7, with D perhaps TRBD1 (6 bases). V was clipped by 2 bases and J by 5 bases, with 13 bases between them. The CDR3 spans 13 residues. The germline CDR1 and CDR2 sequences are SQVTM and ANQGSEA. DNA for the CDR3: TGCAGCGTTGAAATAGGGGGTGGTCACGAGCAGTACGTC. This gives the protein CSVEIGGGHEQYV.

The gene calls are TRBV11-2 and TRBJ2-7; a weak D match, TRBD2 (5 bases). The CDR3 runs 16 residues. Germline V gene data show CDR1 as SGHAT and CDR2 as FQNNGV. V was cut by 3 bases and J by 0 bases, with 15 bases left in between. This chain's CDR3 is CASSFSPGSVSYEQYF. The CDR3 bases are TGTGCCAGCAGCTTTAGCCCTGGGAGCGTCTCCTACGAGCAGTACTTC.

V usage is TRBV27 and J usage is TRBJ1-6; D might be TRBD1 (5 bases). V dropped 2 bases and J dropped 7 bases, with 15 bases sitting between them. This CDR3 is built from 16 residues. The germline V gene encodes CDR1 MNHEY and CDR2 SMNVEV (reference sequence). CDR3 in amino acids: CASSLAGQGGNSPLHF. CDR3 DNA: TGTGCCAGCAGTTTAGCGGGGCAGGGTGGGAATTCACCCCTCCACTTT.

The chain links TRBV11-2 to TRBJ1-3, with unresolved D. CDR1 SGHAT and CDR2 FQNNGV come from the germline V gene. V shed 7 bases and J shed 6 bases, with 16 bases lying between them. This CDR3 contains 14 residues. The CDR3 sequence is CASTPPWRANTIYF. The CDR3 DNA is TGTGCCAGCACCCCCCCATGGAGGGCAAACACCATATATTTT.

CDR3: CASSLVGIRGEQYV. The CDR3 coding sequence is TGTGCCAGCAGCTTAGTTGGAATCAGGGGCGAGCAGTACGTC. The gene calls are TRBV11-2 and TRBJ2-7; D perhaps matches TRBD1 (6 bases). Germline lookup yields CDR1 SGHAT and CDR2 FQNNGV. The ends were cut back, 1 base at V and 6 bases at J, with 13 bases in the middle. The CDR3 is made up of 14 amino acids.

This clone was counted a single time. This sequence joins TRBV29-1 and TRBJ1-2, with D possibly TRBD1 on 5 matching bases. This CDR3 contains 13 residues. V was shortened by 4 bases and J by 4 bases, with 13 bases between the two germline ends. Germline values: CDR1 SQVTM, CDR2 ANQGSEA. CDR3 in amino acids: CSVAPGYLYGYTF. The CDR3 DNA follows: TGCAGCGTTGCCCCAGGGTACCTCTATGGCTACACCTTC.

This clone was recorded a few times. This chain links TRBV4-1 with TRBJ1-1, with D maybe TRBD1 (5 bases). V lost 4 bases and J lost 11, with 17 bases in between. This CDR3 region has 13 residues. Germline loops: CDR1 MGHRA, CDR2 YSYEKL. CDR3 sequence reads: CASSPGGNWLAFF. Written as DNA, the CDR3 is TGCGCCAGCAGCCCCGGGGGGAACTGGCTCGCTTTCTTT.

The chain uses TRBV11-2 and TRBJ2-2; TRBD1 aligns across 8 bases. The CDR3 totals 16 residues. CDR1 and CDR2 (germline): SGHAT, FQNNGV. Unmatched junction bases numbered 8, after V lost 4 bases and J lost 4 bases. The CDR3 is CASSSPGGEGTGELFF. The CDR3 DNA reads as TGTGCCAGCAGCTCTCCAGGGGGCGAAGGCACCGGGGAGCTGTTTTTT.